This T cell receptor beta chain was recovered during a study of CD8 T cells in ankylosing spondylitis. Whole-study results and caveats: Among TCR beta sequences, a motif of eight highly homologous variants appeared characteristic of ankylosing spondylitis blood.

Note on this clonotype: Antigen specificity is unknown.

Using its own MiXCR run on the 5' RACE reads, TCRdb lists one record per CDR3 protein. The sample lists fewer than 400,000 distinct CDR3 sequences; around 20% were seen once. Germline CDR1 reads SGHRS; CDR2 reads YFSETQ. Trimming pared 1 base from V and 0 bases from J, leaving 10 bases between. The CDR3 contains 15 residues. This TCR derives from a male donor with ankylosing spondylitis. V gene TRBV5-1 combines with J gene TRBJ1-1; D perhaps matches TRBD1 (5 bases). Sequenced sample: blood, either unsorted or a sorted T cell fraction (not recorded which). The CDR3 coding sequence is TGCGCCAGCAGCTTGAGAGGGGACTTGAACACTGAAGCTTTCTTT. It yields the protein CASSLRGDLNTEAFF.